This T cell receptor beta chain was sequenced in a study of shared clonotypes between healthy human individuals (dated by TCRdb to the early 2020s). About the full investigation: A few men and two women, aged 18 to 49 years, made up the cohort. For each donor, CD4 naive and CD4 memory were each given three plates, CD8 naive was given two plates, and CD8 memory was given one plate. Blood TCR repertoires of about five healthy adults were deeply sequenced to estimate repertoire size and the extent of clonotype sharing between individuals. Different laboratories and diverse techniques were used to prepare libraries and sequence TCR repertoires, to increase sequencing depth and limit assay-specific biases. Between about 0.8 and 9 billion PBMCs per donor were obtained by leukapheresis. What the authors observed across the whole study: Higher generation probabilities were observed for clonotypes shared by all four sorted-subset donors than for non-shared clonotypes. Rarefaction of sorted-subset datasets indicated incomplete sequencing despite the large sequencing depth. Because the study included only a small number of donors, the genetic and exposure-history diversity represented was limited. Sampling was restricted to blood, and TCR repertoires in tissues likely differ from the TCR repertoires found in blood. Based on pairwise subsampling, the degree of clonotype sharing among donors was expected to be affected by sequencing depth. Larger estimated clonotype richness was generally found for naive subsets than for memory subsets. When a few donors were compared, the shared fraction of clonotypes was about 5% for naive CD4, about 4% for naive CD8, more than 2% for memory CD4, and about 0.36% for memory CD8.

CDR1 and CDR2 are read off the germline V gene as WSHSY and SAAADI. V is cut back by 2 bases and J by 0 bases, with 4 bases in the junction unmatched. Measured from the cysteine to the phenylalanine, the CDR3 is 15 residues long. The only DNA kept is the CDR3, 45 bases in frame from the first base. CD8 naive samples were CD45RO-negative cells positively selected for CCR7, giving a CD45RA+CCR7+ population that excluded TemRA cells. The donors were healthy, HIV-negative adults with no recently reported acute infections or vaccinations. Every donor was a Caucasian adult residing in Nashville, Tennessee, USA. Blood was obtained by leukapheresis, after which PBMCs were separated by Ficoll-Histopaque density gradient centrifugation and cryopreserved in liquid nitrogen vapor phase. Analytical flow cytometry was used to check the purity and quantity of each magnetically sorted T cell population. Each sorted fraction had its genomic DNA isolated and then quantified by UV absorbance on a Nanodrop 2000c.

TCR CDR3 regions were amplified from genomic DNA by multiplex PCR using the deep immunoSEQ assay. For each cell subset, the extracted genomic DNA was distributed evenly across all wells of several immunoSEQ 96-well plates, and each plate served as one replicate. Each replicate PCR for sorted subsets received approximately 220 ng genomic DNA, equal to 30,000 or so T cell genomes. Purified libraries were measured with a Qubit 3.0 fluorometer, size-checked on a Bioanalyzer 2100, and measured again with the KAPA Library Quantification kit. Every immunoSEQ 96-well plate was sequenced on a separate single-read 150-cycle Illumina NextSeq 550 flow cell. The authors' analysis ran thus. Because the immunoSEQ output held only junctional sequences and lacked quality scores, the filtering could not match the filtering applied to full-length reads. To assign V/J genes and CDR3, sequences were annotated using PyIR, a Python wrapper for IgBLAST v1.9, with IMGT germline references. Reads were filtered out if the reads had weak V/J assignments (E-value above 1e-6), no CDR3, stop codons, out-of-frame junctions, or ambiguous translated residues. A V3J clonotype was defined by an identical inferred V gene, J gene, and CDR3 amino acid sequence. To compute the percentage overlap between repertoires, the number of shared unique clonotypes was divided by the size of the smaller repertoire. Richness of each repertoire was evaluated using RTK rarefaction, the Chao1 estimator, and Recon v2.1 estimates of unobserved clonotypes. Generation probabilities for all TCRbeta clonotypes obtained by the gDNA method from a handful of donors were computed using OLGA. Entries here come from immuneACCESS through TCRdb and include only in-frame sequences with V and J called. Some clones fail to appear in such tables; in the studies checked, an unresolved V gene covers under half of the shortfall, and the cause of the remainder is unknown. V and J calls and clone size follow that table, whereas D and trimming were derived from the DNA. The sample has 700,000 to 950,000 clones on record, 90% to 98% of them singletons. About 0.25% of the sample belongs to the ten largest clones.

This clone was observed once. Its antigen specificity is not known. No much larger clone exists at a distance of one base, and base qualities are not known. The chain is encoded by TRBV10-2 joined to TRBJ2-7; 7 junctional bases match TRBD2. This clonotype originated in a man aged 30 to 39 in good health. The material sequenced was naive CD8+ T cells sorted from blood. In the paper's terms, the cell subset or site label means: CD45RA+CCR7+. The sequenced DNA: TGCGCCAGCAGTGAGGTGGGAGGGAACTCCTACGAGCAGTACTTC. The encoded protein is CASSEVGGNSYEQYF.